The 18 T cell receptor beta chains below come from one sample, sequenced in a study of shared clonotypes between healthy human individuals. Data came from immunoSEQ multiplex PCR; TCRdb stores just in-frame clones and leaves some out. The data contain about 2.1 million clones, roughly 91% of them singletons. CD8 cells regarded as naive lacked CD45RO, were positively chosen for CCR7, and omitted terminally differentiated effector memory CD45RA+ cells. The source material was naive CD8+ T cells from PBMCs. These receptor sequences come from a man between 18 and 35 years old in good health. Some clones in this sample may be carry-over from other donors' samples.

The J gene is TRBJ2-2, the V gene TRBV4-1; 7 bases match TRBD1. Germline trimming cut 4 bases from V and 4 bases from J; bases unmatched to any gene: 9. Germline V CDR1 and CDR2: MGHRA, YSYEKL. This CDR3 contains 16 residues. The chain's CDR3 is CASSRVLGQVTGELFF. The CDR3 DNA is TGCGCCAGCAGCCGGGTGTTAGGACAGGTCACCGGGGAGCTGTTTTTT.

V gene TRBV10-2 combines with J gene TRBJ1-5; a weak D match, TRBD1 (5 bases). The V gene lost 5 bases and the J gene lost 2 bases, with 13 bases spanning the gap. Germline V lookup: CDR1 WSHSY, CDR2 SAAADI. The CDR3 has 15 amino acids. CDR3 bases: TGCGCCAGCAGTTCCGGGACCCCACGCAATCAGCCCCAGCATTTT. Its protein is CASSSGTPRNQPQHF.

V usage is TRBV25-1 and J usage is TRBJ2-7; D gene uncertain. Trimming stripped 1 base from V and 3 bases from J, with 13 bases between. The CDR3 has 15 amino acids. CDR1 is MGHDK, CDR2 SYGVNS, per germline. CDR3 protein: CASSESLAGHYEQYF. The CDR3 DNA sequence: TGTGCCAGCAGTGAATCCCTCGCCGGCCACTACGAGCAGTACTTC.

The V and J genes are TRBV27 and TRBJ2-7, with D hard to call. The CDR3 is 14 residues long. In germline, CDR1 is MNHEY, CDR2 SMNVEV (reference sequence). Trimming left V 1 base short and J 2 bases short, with 9 bases between. This chain's CDR3 is CASSLLNVPYEQYF. The CDR3 nucleotides are TGTGCCAGCAGTTTATTAAATGTGCCCTACGAGCAGTACTTC.

The sample holds a few counts of this clone. V gene TRBV5-1 combines with J gene TRBJ1-1, with a tentative D call TRBD1 (5 bases). Deletions cut 8 bases from V and 4 bases from J, with 9 bases between. The V gene's germline CDR1 is SGHRS and CDR2 YFSETQ. This CDR3 comprises 11 residues. The CDR3 DNA reads TGCGCCAGGGGGCCCGCCACTGAAGCTTTCTTT. Encoded protein: CARGPATEAFF.

The table lists this clone with a few counts. A read error may produce the germline difference seen at one junction end. The chain combines TRBV7-9 with TRBJ1-1; perhaps TRBD1 as D (5 bases). This CDR3 has 9 amino acids. Per germline, CDR1 SEHNR and CDR2 FQNEAQ (reference sequence). The CDR3 region is CASSPGTLF. In DNA form, the CDR3 reads TGTGCCAGCAGCCCCGGGACGCTCTTT.

This rearrangement joins TRBV7-9 to TRBJ2-5, with a tentative D call TRBD2 (6 bases). Trimming left V 2 bases short and J 5 bases short, with 15 bases between. There are 15 residues in the CDR3. The germline gives CDR1 SEHNR, CDR2 FQNEAQ (reference sequence). The CDR3 spells CASSLSRRSGETQYF. The CDR3 region has the DNA TGTGCCAGCAGCTTAAGTAGGAGGAGCGGGGAGACCCAGTACTTC.

The CDR3 sequence: CASSPLAGGRHEQFF. The CDR3 DNA sequence: TGTGCCAGCAGTCCGCTAGCGGGGGGACGACATGAGCAGTTCTTC. J is TRBJ2-1 and V is TRBV6-5, with 11 bases matching TRBD2. The CDR3 totals 15 residues. The germline V gene encodes CDR1 MNHEY and CDR2 SVGAGI. V lost 5 bases and J lost 8; bases outside the gene matches: 8.

The chain carries TRBV13 and TRBJ2-7; D remains ambiguous. With 5 bases removed from V and 3 bases from J, the gap between germline ends came to 11 bases. CDR3 size: 13 residues. Per germline, CDR1 PRHDT and CDR2 FYEKMQ (reference sequence). Here the CDR3 DNA reads TGTGCCAGCAGCCCGGACGGTGTCTACGAGCAGTACTTC. Protein sequence: CASSPDGVYEQYF.

The V call is TRBV27, the J call TRBJ2-1; 10 bases agree with TRBD2. Germline assignment: CDR1 MNHEY and CDR2 SMNVEV (reference sequence). V was clipped by 6 bases and J by 4 bases; unmatched bases: 15. The CDR3 is made up of 18 amino acids. The CDR3 nucleotides read TGTGCCAGCAGAACCCAGCGGGAGGGTGTTCTCGGGTACAATGAGCAGTTCTTC. Translation gives CASRTQREGVLGYNEQFF.

The chain joins TRBV7-8 to TRBJ2-7, with D perhaps matching TRBD1 or TRBD2 (6 bases each). This CDR3 spans 17 amino acids. Germline V gene lookup returns CDR1 SGHVS and CDR2 FQNEAQ. V was pared by 4 bases and J by 3 bases, with 22 bases between. In DNA, the CDR3 is TGTGCCAGCAGCTCAACCCCCGAGAGGGGGGATGACTACGAGCAGTACTTC. Translating it yields CASSSTPERGDDYEQYF.

The rearrangement uses TRBV5-6 and TRBJ2-6, with TRBD1 matching over 7 bases. After removal of 4 bases from V and 2 bases from J, the junction contained 3 bases not matched to a gene. The CDR3 sequence is 15 residues long. Germline V gene data show CDR1 as SGHDT and CDR2 as YYEEEE. Here the CDR3 reads CASSPTGTGANVLTF. The CDR3, as DNA: TGTGCCAGCAGCCCGACAGGGACTGGGGCCAACGTCCTGACTTTC.

This chain links TRBV4-3 with TRBJ2-3; no clear D. V was shortened by 1 base and J by 1 base, with 9 bases between the two germline ends. Germline V gene data show CDR1 as LGHNA and CDR2 as YSLEER. This CDR3 has 15 residues. CDR3 DNA sequence: TGCGCCAGCAGCCAAGGGACGCAGCGCACAGATACGCAGTATTTT. Protein: CASSQGTQRTDTQYF.

The chain recombines TRBV11-1 with TRBJ1-3; D is ambiguous. Germline CDR1 SGHAT, CDR2 FQDESV (reference sequence). The CDR3 is 16 amino acids. Deletions cut 3 bases from V and 4 bases from J, with 16 bases between. CDR3 DNA sequence: TGTGCCAGCAGCTTGGGCCCGAGCGGGCCAGGAAACACCATATATTTT. It yields the protein CASSLGPSGPGNTIYF. The full variable domain, with the rest looked up from reference TRBV11-1 and TRBJ1-3, is EAEVAQSPRYKITEKSQAVAFWCDPISGHATLYWYRQILGQGPELLVQFQDESVVDDSQLPKDRFSAERLKGVDSTLKIQPAELGDSAMYLCASSLGPSGPGNTIYFGEGSWLTVV.

The rearrangement links TRBV6-6 to TRBJ2-7; the D is unclear. The CDR3 loop spans 13 amino acids. Trimming removed 7 bases at V and 6 bases at J, with 16 bases between. CDR1 is MNHNY and CDR2 is SVGAGI in the germline V gene (reference sequence). The CDR3 nucleotides read TGTGCCAGCACCTACCAAGGCCTAGGCGAGCAGTACTTC. Protein: CASTYQGLGEQYF.

This rearrangement joins TRBV5-4 to TRBJ2-5; D tentatively reads TRBD1 or TRBD2 (5 bases each). The end of the DNA is better explained by TRBJ2-7, so the J call may be wrong. Germline lookup yields CDR1 SGHNT and CDR2 YYREEE (reference sequence). The CDR3 length is 13 residues. The CDR3 region has the DNA TGTGCCAGCAGCTTGGGGGACGCCTACGAGCAGTACTTC. It translates to CASSLGDAYEQYF.

This clone was counted once. The rearrangement joins TRBV6-1 to TRBJ2-7, with D maybe TRBD1 (6 bases). V was clipped by 6 bases and J by 1 base, with 10 bases between them. Per germline, CDR1 MNHNS and CDR2 SASEGT. This CDR3 spans 13 amino acids. DNA of the CDR3: TGTGCCAGCAGCGGGACACCGTCCTACGAGCAGTACTTC. Translated, it gives CASSGTPSYEQYF.

Comments on this clone: This same CDR3 is encoded by further DNA sequences in the sample. The chain combines TRBV27 with TRBJ2-7, with TRBD1 as a possible D gene (6 bases). In germline, CDR1 is MNHEY, CDR2 SMNVEV (reference sequence). The CDR3 covers 13 residues. The ends were cut back, 8 bases at V and 2 bases at J, with 13 bases in the middle. The CDR3 DNA reads TGTGCCAGCTCCCTGACAGGCGCCTACGAGCAGTACTTC. It yields the protein CASSLTGAYEQYF.